What follows describes a single TCR beta chain. As yet, its antigen is unknown. This CDR3 is 15 amino acids long. Deletions cut 0 bases from V and 4 bases from J, with 12 bases between. CDR1 MGHRA and CDR2 YSYEKL come from the germline V gene. These data are taken from a study of shared clonotypes between healthy human individuals. A deep-level run was used for the assay. Generated by immunoSEQ multiplex PCR, the TCRdb table keeps only in-frame clones and is missing some. This table has nearly 1 million clones, around 80% appearing once. Study-level findings and limits: Richness estimates generally favored naive over memory subsets.

Sequencing input: memory CD4+ T cells sorted from blood. The subset: CD45RA-negative fraction. This receptor was taken from a man between 18 and 29 years old in good health. The chain joins TRBV4-1 to TRBJ1-2, with a weak D call TRBD1 (5 bases). For the CDR3, the DNA is TGCGCCAGCAGCCAAGATCCCGCAGGGCCCTATGGCTACACCTTC. It encodes CASSQDPAGPYGYTF.